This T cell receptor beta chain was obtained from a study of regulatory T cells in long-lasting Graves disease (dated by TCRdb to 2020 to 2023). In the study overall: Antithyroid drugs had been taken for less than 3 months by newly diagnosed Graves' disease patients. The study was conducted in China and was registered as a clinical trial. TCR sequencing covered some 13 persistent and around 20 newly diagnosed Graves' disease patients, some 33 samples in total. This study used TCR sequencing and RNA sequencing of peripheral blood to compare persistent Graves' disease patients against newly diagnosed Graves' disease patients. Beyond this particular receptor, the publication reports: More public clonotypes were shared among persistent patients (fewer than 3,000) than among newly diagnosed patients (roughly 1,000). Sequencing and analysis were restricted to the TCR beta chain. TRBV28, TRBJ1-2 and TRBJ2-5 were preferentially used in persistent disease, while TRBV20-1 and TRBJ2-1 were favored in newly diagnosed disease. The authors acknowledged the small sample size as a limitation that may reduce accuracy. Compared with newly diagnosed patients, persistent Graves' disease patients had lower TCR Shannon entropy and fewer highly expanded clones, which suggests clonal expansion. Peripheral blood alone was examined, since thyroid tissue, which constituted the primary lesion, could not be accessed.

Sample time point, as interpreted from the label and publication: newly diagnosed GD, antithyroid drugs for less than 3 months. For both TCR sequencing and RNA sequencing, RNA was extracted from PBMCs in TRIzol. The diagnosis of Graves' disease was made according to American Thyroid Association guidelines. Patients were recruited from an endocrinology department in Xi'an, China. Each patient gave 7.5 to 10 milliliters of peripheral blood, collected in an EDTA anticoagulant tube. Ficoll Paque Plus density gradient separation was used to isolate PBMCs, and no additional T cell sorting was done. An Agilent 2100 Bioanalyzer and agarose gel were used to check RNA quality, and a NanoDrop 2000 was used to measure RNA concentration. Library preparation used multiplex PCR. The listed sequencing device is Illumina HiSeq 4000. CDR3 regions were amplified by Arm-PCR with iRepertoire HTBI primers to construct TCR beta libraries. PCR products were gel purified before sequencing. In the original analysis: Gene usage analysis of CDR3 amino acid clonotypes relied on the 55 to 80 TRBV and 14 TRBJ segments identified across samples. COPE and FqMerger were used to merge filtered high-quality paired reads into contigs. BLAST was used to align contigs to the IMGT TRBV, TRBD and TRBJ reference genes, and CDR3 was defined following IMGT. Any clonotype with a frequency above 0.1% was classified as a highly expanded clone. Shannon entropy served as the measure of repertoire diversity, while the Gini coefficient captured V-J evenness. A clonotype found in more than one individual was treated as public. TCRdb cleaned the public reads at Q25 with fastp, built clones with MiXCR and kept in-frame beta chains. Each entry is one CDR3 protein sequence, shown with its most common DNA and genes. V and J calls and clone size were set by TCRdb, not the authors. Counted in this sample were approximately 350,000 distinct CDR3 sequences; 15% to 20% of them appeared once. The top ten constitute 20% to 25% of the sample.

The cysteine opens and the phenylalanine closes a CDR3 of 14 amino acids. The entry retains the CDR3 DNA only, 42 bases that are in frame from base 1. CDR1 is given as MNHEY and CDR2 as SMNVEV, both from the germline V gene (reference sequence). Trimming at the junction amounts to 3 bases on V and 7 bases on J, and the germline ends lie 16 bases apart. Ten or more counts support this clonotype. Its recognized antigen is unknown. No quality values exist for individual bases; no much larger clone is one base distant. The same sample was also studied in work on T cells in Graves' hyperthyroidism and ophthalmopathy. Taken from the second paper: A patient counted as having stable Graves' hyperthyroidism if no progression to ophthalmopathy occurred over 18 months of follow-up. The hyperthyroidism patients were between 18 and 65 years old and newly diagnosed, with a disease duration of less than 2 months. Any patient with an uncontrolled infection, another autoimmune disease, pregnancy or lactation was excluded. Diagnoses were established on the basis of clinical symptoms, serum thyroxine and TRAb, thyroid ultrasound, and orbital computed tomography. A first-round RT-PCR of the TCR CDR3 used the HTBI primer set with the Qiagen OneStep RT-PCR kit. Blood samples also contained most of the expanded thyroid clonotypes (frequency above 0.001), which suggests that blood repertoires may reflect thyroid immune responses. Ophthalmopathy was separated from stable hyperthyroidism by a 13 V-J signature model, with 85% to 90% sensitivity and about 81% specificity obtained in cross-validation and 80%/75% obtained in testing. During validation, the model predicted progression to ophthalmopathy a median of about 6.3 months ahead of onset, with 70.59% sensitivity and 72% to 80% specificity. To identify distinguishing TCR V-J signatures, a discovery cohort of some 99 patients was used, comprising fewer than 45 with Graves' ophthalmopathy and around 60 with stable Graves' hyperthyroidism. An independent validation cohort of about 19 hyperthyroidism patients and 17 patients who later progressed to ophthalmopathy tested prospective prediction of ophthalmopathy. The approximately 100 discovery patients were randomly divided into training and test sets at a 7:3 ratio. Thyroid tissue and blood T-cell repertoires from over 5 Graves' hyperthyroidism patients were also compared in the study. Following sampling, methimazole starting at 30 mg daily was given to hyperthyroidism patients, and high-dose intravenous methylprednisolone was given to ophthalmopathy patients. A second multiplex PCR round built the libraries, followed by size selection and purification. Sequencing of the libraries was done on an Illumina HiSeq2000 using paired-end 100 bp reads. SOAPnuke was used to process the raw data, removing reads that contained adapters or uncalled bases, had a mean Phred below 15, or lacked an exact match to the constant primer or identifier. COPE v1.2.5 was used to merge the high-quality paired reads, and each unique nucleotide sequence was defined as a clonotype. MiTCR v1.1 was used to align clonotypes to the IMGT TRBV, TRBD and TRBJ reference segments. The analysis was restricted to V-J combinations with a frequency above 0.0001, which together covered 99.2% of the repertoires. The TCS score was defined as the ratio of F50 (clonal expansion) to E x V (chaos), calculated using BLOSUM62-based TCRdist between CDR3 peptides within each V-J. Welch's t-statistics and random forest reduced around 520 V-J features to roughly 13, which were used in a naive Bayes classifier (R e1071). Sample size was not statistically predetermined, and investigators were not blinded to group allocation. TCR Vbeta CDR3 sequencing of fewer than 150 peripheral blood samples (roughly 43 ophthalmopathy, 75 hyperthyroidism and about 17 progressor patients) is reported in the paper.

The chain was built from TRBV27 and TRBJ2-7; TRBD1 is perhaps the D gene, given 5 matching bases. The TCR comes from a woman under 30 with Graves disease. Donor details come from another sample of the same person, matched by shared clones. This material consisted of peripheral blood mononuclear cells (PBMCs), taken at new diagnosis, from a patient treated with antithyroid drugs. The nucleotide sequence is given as TGTGCCAGCAGTTTGGCACAGGACGCGTGGGAGCAGTACTTC. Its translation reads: CASSLAQDAWEQYF.